This T cell receptor beta chain was observed in a study of response to subunit inactivated influenza vaccine. Germline V gene sequence: CDR1 MDHEN, CDR2 SYDVKM. The CDR3 is made up of 15 amino acids. The trim removed 6 bases at V and 2 bases at J, leaving 8 bases unmatched. TCRdb reanalysed the RT-PCR reads using MiXCR and keeps one entry per CDR3 protein. The profile shows approximately 250,000 distinct CDR3 sequences, more than 10% of them singletons. This clonotype was seen a handful of times. This receptor was identified in a man aged 50 or older who received an inactivated influenza vaccine. J is TRBJ2-7 and V is TRBV28, with 9 bases identical to TRBD1. The sample here was non-naive T cells sorted from PBMCs, taken approximately 15 days before vaccination. The CDR3 sequence: CASSVSGQGTYEQYF. The CDR3 nucleotides are TGTGCCAGCAGCGTATCTGGACAGGGGACCTACGAGCAGTACTTC.